A selection of T cell receptor beta chains follows, all from one sample in a study of cytomegalovirus exposure and HLA in healthy donors. TCRdb's copy holds only in-frame clones and misses some; the assay was immunoSEQ multiplex PCR. Among 200,000 or so clones listed, 75% to 80% were seen once. Input material: PBMCs. All receptors come from a woman in her twenties or thirties in good health and CMV-seropositive. CDR3s include the opening cysteine and the closing phenylalanine or tryptophan. A D gene is named only where the DNA matches it firmly. Size values are once, few and many counts, or a class for expanded clones, and some rows have none.

D gene: TRBD2
J gene: TRBJ2-3
V gene: TRBV11-3
clone size: few
CDR3 protein: CASSMRAGGQDTQYF
CDR3 DNA: TGTGCCAGCAGCATGCGGGCGGGGGGGCAAGATACGCAGTATTTT

D gene: NA
J gene: TRBJ1-5
V gene: TRBV30
clone size: once
CDR3 protein: CAWARQNSNQPQHF
CDR3 DNA: TGTGCCTGGGCCAGACAGAATAGCAATCAGCCCCAGCATTTT

D gene: TRBD1
J gene: TRBJ1-4
V gene: TRBV6-6
clone size: NA
CDR3 protein: CASSSYGQAEDEKLFF
CDR3 DNA: TGTGCCAGCAGCTCATATGGACAGGCCGAGGATGAAAAACTGTTTTTT

D gene: NA
J gene: TRBJ2-7
V gene: TRBV9
clone size: NA
CDR3 protein: CASSASDIGEQYF
CDR3 DNA: TGTGCCAGCAGCGCATCGGACATTGGGGAGCAGTACTTC

D gene: NA
J gene: TRBJ1-6
V gene: TRBV6-6
clone size: NA
CDR3 protein: CASRPGGGSYNSPLHF
CDR3 DNA: TGTGCCAGCAGACCCGGGGGTGGGAGCTATAATTCACCCCTCCACTTT

D gene: TRBD2
J gene: TRBJ2-7
V gene: TRBV28
clone size: NA
CDR3 protein: CASSTPGLATYEQYF
CDR3 DNA: TGTGCCAGCAGTACCCCGGGACTAGCTACCTACGAGCAGTACTTC

D gene: NA
J gene: TRBJ2-3
V gene: TRBV11-3
clone size: NA
CDR3 protein: CASSPRTSTDTQYF
CDR3 DNA: TGTGCCAGCAGCCCCCGCACTAGCACAGATACGCAGTATTTT

D gene: TRBD1
J gene: TRBJ2-7
V gene: TRBV18
clone size: NA
CDR3 protein: CASSLRDRGYEQYF
CDR3 DNA: TGTGCCAGCTCACTTAGGGACAGGGGGTACGAGCAGTACTTC

D gene: NA
J gene: TRBJ2-3
V gene: TRBV27
clone size: NA
CDR3 protein: CASSRKLGLTDTQYF
CDR3 DNA: TGTGCCAGCAGCCGAAAACTAGGCCTCACAGATACGCAGTATTTT

D gene: NA
J gene: TRBJ2-5
V gene: TRBV10-3
clone size: NA
CDR3 protein: CAISAHLQGETQYF
CDR3 DNA: TGTGCCATCAGTGCACACCTCCAGGGCGAGACCCAGTACTTC

D gene: NA
J gene: TRBJ1-4
V gene: TRBV28
clone size: NA
CDR3 protein: CASSLWSGKSEKLFF
CDR3 DNA: TGTGCCAGCAGTTTATGGAGCGGGAAGAGTGAAAAACTGTTTTTT

D gene: NA
J gene: TRBJ2-1
V gene: TRBV29-1
clone size: NA
CDR3 protein: CSVGPTGNEQFF
CDR3 DNA: TGCAGCGTTGGACCAACCGGGAATGAGCAGTTCTTC

D gene: NA
J gene: TRBJ2-7
V gene: TRBV6-1
clone size: few
CDR3 protein: CASSEAWASYEQYF
CDR3 DNA: TGTGCCAGCAGTGAAGCCTGGGCCTCCTACGAGCAGTACTTC

D gene: TRBD1
J gene: TRBJ1-2
V gene: TRBV9
clone size: NA
CDR3 protein: CASSLGDRGGYTF
CDR3 DNA: TGTGCCAGCAGCTTAGGGGACAGGGGTGGCTACACCTTC

D gene: NA
J gene: TRBJ2-7
V gene: TRBV5-1
clone size: NA
CDR3 protein: CASSLSDRYEQYF
CDR3 DNA: TGCGCCAGCAGCTTGTCCGACAGGTACGAGCAGTACTTC

D gene: TRBD1
J gene: TRBJ2-2
V gene: TRBV10-1
clone size: NA
CDR3 protein: CASSRQGTGELFF
CDR3 DNA: TGCGCCAGCAGTAGACAGGGGACCGGGGAGCTGTTTTTT

D gene: TRBD1
J gene: TRBJ1-1
V gene: TRBV29-1
clone size: few
CDR3 protein: CSASSLDRAFF
CDR3 DNA: TGCAGCGCCAGTTCGTTGGACAGGGCTTTCTTT

D gene: NA
J gene: TRBJ1-3
V gene: TRBV5-4
clone size: few
CDR3 protein: CASSLSGAGNTIYF
CDR3 DNA: TGTGCCAGCAGCTTGTCAGGGGCTGGAAACACCATATATTTT

D gene: NA
J gene: TRBJ2-1
V gene: TRBV7-3
clone size: few
CDR3 protein: CASSLTWSNEQFF
CDR3 DNA: TGTGCCAGCAGCTTAACGTGGAGCAATGAGCAGTTCTTC

D gene: TRBD1
J gene: TRBJ1-2
V gene: TRBV19
clone size: NA
CDR3 protein: CASSIAQGYGYTF
CDR3 DNA: TGTGCCAGTAGTATAGCACAGGGGTATGGCTACACCTTC

D gene: TRBD1
J gene: TRBJ2-1
V gene: TRBV11-3
clone size: once
CDR3 protein: CASSVGQGIYNEQFF
CDR3 DNA: TGTGCCAGCAGCGTGGGACAGGGGATTTACAATGAGCAGTTCTTC

D gene: TRBD1
J gene: TRBJ2-5
V gene: TRBV19
clone size: NA
CDR3 protein: CASSSRQGVTQYF
CDR3 DNA: TGTGCCAGTAGTTCTCGACAGGGTGTGACCCAGTACTTC

D gene: TRBD1
J gene: TRBJ2-7
V gene: TRBV11-2
clone size: NA
CDR3 protein: CASSFTGTATYEQYF
CDR3 DNA: TGTGCCAGCAGCTTCACCGGGACAGCGACCTACGAGCAGTACTTC

D gene: NA
J gene: TRBJ2-3
V gene: TRBV4-2
clone size: few
CDR3 protein: CASSRGGDTDTQYF
CDR3 DNA: TGTGCCAGCAGCCGAGGCGGGGACACAGATACGCAGTATTTT

D gene: TRBD2
J gene: TRBJ2-5
V gene: TRBV5-4
clone size: NA
CDR3 protein: CASSFASGRGILYQETQYF
CDR3 DNA: TGTGCCAGCAGCTTCGCTAGCGGGAGGGGTATACTGTACCAAGAGACCCAGTACTTC

D gene: NA
J gene: TRBJ2-5
V gene: TRBV7-2
clone size: NA
CDR3 protein: CASGSRDSPGSQYF
CDR3 DNA: TGTGCCAGCGGCTCACGGGACTCCCCCGGGTCCCAGTACTTC

D gene: TRBD2
J gene: TRBJ2-3
V gene: TRBV30
clone size: NA
CDR3 protein: CACRRSLAGGGTDTQYF
CDR3 DNA: TGTGCCTGCCGCCGGTCTCTAGCGGGGGGGGGTACAGATACGCAGTATTTT

D gene: TRBD2
J gene: TRBJ2-6
V gene: TRBV27
clone size: NA
CDR3 protein: CASSLMSGGASGANVLTF
CDR3 DNA: TGTGCCAGCAGTTTGATGAGCGGGGGGGCGTCTGGGGCCAACGTCCTGACTTTC

D gene: TRBD1
J gene: TRBJ1-4
V gene: TRBV7-9
clone size: NA
CDR3 protein: CASSFQGQGNEKLFF
CDR3 DNA: TGTGCCAGCAGCTTCCAGGGACAGGGTAATGAAAAACTGTTTTTT

D gene: TRBD2
J gene: TRBJ2-3
V gene: TRBV7-8
clone size: NA
CDR3 protein: CASSLASFAGGRSTDTQYF
CDR3 DNA: TGTGCCAGCAGCTTAGCTTCCTTTGCGGGAGGGCGGTCGACAGATACGCAGTATTTT

D gene: TRBD1
J gene: TRBJ1-5
V gene: TRBV7-2
clone size: few
CDR3 protein: CASSSRQGANAQPQHF
CDR3 DNA: TGTGCCAGCAGCTCGCGACAGGGGGCTAATGCTCAGCCCCAGCATTTT

D gene: NA
J gene: TRBJ2-2
V gene: TRBV2
clone size: NA
CDR3 protein: CASKEARGNTGELFF
CDR3 DNA: TGTGCCAGCAAGGAGGCGCGGGGGAACACCGGGGAGCTGTTTTTT

D gene: TRBD2
J gene: TRBJ2-7
V gene: TRBV9
clone size: NA
CDR3 protein: CASSPRTGTSGSIYEQYF
CDR3 DNA: TGTGCCAGCAGCCCTAGAACCGGGACTAGCGGGAGTATCTACGAGCAGTACTTC

D gene: TRBD2
J gene: TRBJ2-7
V gene: TRBV5-1
clone size: few
CDR3 protein: CASSFSGGLVEQYF
CDR3 DNA: TGCGCCAGCAGCTTTAGCGGGGGCTTGGTCGAGCAGTACTTC

D gene: NA
J gene: TRBJ2-5
V gene: TRBV7-2
clone size: once
CDR3 protein: CASSSGGTPSQETQYF
CDR3 DNA: TGTGCCAGCAGCTCCGGAGGTACACCCAGTCAAGAGACCCAGTACTTC

D gene: NA
J gene: TRBJ1-6
V gene: TRBV7-2
clone size: once
CDR3 protein: CASSSRASGRLLHF
CDR3 DNA: TGTGCCAGCAGTTCCAGGGCTTCGGGCCGACTCCTCCACTTT

D gene: NA
J gene: TRBJ2-3
V gene: TRBV7-9
clone size: NA
CDR3 protein: CASRQTWPGVTDTQYF
CDR3 DNA: TGTGCCAGCAGGCAAACGTGGCCGGGAGTCACAGATACGCAGTATTTT

D gene: TRBD1
J gene: TRBJ2-7
V gene: TRBV11-2
clone size: NA
CDR3 protein: CASSLGTGIGYEQYF
CDR3 DNA: TGTGCCAGCAGCTTAGGGACAGGGATAGGGTACGAGCAGTACTTC

D gene: NA
J gene: TRBJ1-1
V gene: TRBV19
clone size: NA
CDR3 protein: CASTLGGTEAFF
CDR3 DNA: TGTGCCAGTACCCTGGGGGGAACTGAAGCTTTCTTT

D gene: NA
J gene: TRBJ2-1
V gene: TRBV6-5
clone size: NA
CDR3 protein: CASSYSSGPYNEQFF
CDR3 DNA: TGTGCCAGCAGTTACTCGTCAGGGCCTTACAATGAGCAGTTCTTC

D gene: TRBD1
J gene: TRBJ1-5
V gene: TRBV19
clone size: NA
CDR3 protein: CASRTLWRGQSNQPQHF
CDR3 DNA: TGTGCCAGTCGGACCCTATGGAGGGGGCAAAGCAATCAGCCCCAGCATTTT

D gene: NA
J gene: TRBJ2-5
V gene: TRBV29-1
clone size: once
CDR3 protein: CSAGEFPETQYF
CDR3 DNA: TGCAGCGCCGGAGAATTCCCAGAGACCCAGTACTTC

D gene: NA
J gene: TRBJ2-5
V gene: TRBV9
clone size: NA
CDR3 protein: CASSVVGVGGAAQETQYF
CDR3 DNA: TGTGCCAGCAGCGTAGTCGGGGTGGGAGGAGCTGCCCAAGAGACCCAGTACTTC

D gene: TRBD1
J gene: TRBJ2-3
V gene: TRBV29-1
clone size: NA
CDR3 protein: CSAGTGTTDTQYF
CDR3 DNA: TGCAGCGCTGGGACAGGGACAACAGATACGCAGTATTTT

D gene: NA
J gene: TRBJ2-7
V gene: TRBV5-1
clone size: NA
CDR3 protein: CASSPGGPYEQYF
CDR3 DNA: TGCGCCAGCTCCCCCGGGGGGCCCTACGAGCAGTACTTC

D gene: TRBD2
J gene: TRBJ2-7
V gene: TRBV18
clone size: NA
CDR3 protein: CASSPRPGLAGVSSYEQYF
CDR3 DNA: TGTGCCAGCTCACCCCGTCCGGGACTAGCGGGAGTCAGTTCCTACGAGCAGTACTTC

D gene: NA
J gene: TRBJ1-5
V gene: TRBV27
clone size: few
CDR3 protein: CASSTGTYEGSNQPQHF
CDR3 DNA: TGTGCCAGCAGTACCGGGACATATGAGGGTAGCAATCAGCCCCAGCATTTT

D gene: NA
J gene: TRBJ2-7
V gene: TRBV4-2
clone size: NA
CDR3 protein: CASSQDPEYYEQYF
CDR3 DNA: TGTGCCAGCAGCCAAGACCCGGAGTACTACGAGCAGTACTTC

D gene: TRBD1
J gene: TRBJ2-7
V gene: TRBV28
clone size: NA
CDR3 protein: CASIERGPRREQYF
CDR3 DNA: TGTGCCAGCATCGAAAGGGGGCCCAGGCGCGAGCAGTACTTC

D gene: NA
J gene: TRBJ2-2
V gene: TRBV9
clone size: NA
CDR3 protein: CASSVQITGELFF
CDR3 DNA: TGTGCCAGCAGCGTACAGATCACCGGGGAGCTGTTTTTT

D gene: NA
J gene: TRBJ1-1
V gene: TRBV5-1
clone size: NA
CDR3 protein: CASSLAGINTEAFF
CDR3 DNA: TGCGCCAGCAGCTTGGCGGGGATCAACACTGAAGCTTTCTTT

D gene: NA
J gene: TRBJ1-2
V gene: TRBV10-3
clone size: NA
CDR3 protein: CAISAGVNYGYTF
CDR3 DNA: TGTGCCATCAGTGCCGGAGTGAACTATGGCTACACCTTC

D gene: TRBD2
J gene: TRBJ2-7
V gene: TRBV29-1
clone size: few
CDR3 protein: CSATRSSGTNEQYF
CDR3 DNA: TGCAGCGCTACGCGTTCTAGCGGGACAAACGAGCAGTACTTC

D gene: TRBD2
J gene: TRBJ2-1
V gene: TRBV9
clone size: NA
CDR3 protein: CASSVSGLAPVGYNEQFF
CDR3 DNA: TGTGCCAGCAGCGTATCGGGACTAGCGCCGGTAGGATACAATGAGCAATTCTTC

D gene: TRBD1
J gene: TRBJ1-1
V gene: TRBV5-1
clone size: NA
CDR3 protein: CASSLEGAGNTEAFF
CDR3 DNA: TGCGCCAGCAGCTTGGAGGGGGCAGGGAACACTGAAGCTTTCTTT